The 16 T cell receptor beta chains below were found in one sample sequenced in a study of T cell responses to AZD1222 COVID-19 vaccine. TCRdb's table, derived via immunoSEQ multiplex PCR, lists solely in-frame clones and lacks some. The data show tens of thousands of clones, more than 75% seen once. The starting material was peripheral blood, obtained on day 0 of AZD1222 vaccination. These receptors all stem from an adult in good health.

The chain links TRBV9 to TRBJ2-1, with TRBD2 matching over 8 bases. The CDR3 is 16 residues long. Trimming removed 2 bases from V and 0 bases from J; junction bases left unmatched: 4. Germline V gene data show CDR1 as SGDLS and CDR2 as YYNGEE. The CDR3 DNA reads as TGTGCCAGCAGCGTTGTAGCGGGGAGCTCCTACAATGAGCAGTTCTTC. Amino acids: CASSVVAGSSYNEQFF.

This chain connects TRBV30 to TRBJ1-2, with D possibly matching TRBD1 (6 bases). From germline, CDR1 is GTSNPN and CDR2 SVGIG (reference sequence). The CDR3 runs to 13 residues. Deletions cut 2 bases from V and 4 bases from J, with 11 bases between. The CDR3 spells CAWSPRTAYGYTF. The CDR3 nucleotides are TGTGCCTGGAGTCCTCGGACAGCCTATGGCTACACCTTC.

This clone has just a few counts. The V and J genes are TRBV18 and TRBJ1-1; possibly TRBD1 for D (6 bases). The germline V gene encodes CDR1 KGHSH and CDR2 LQKENI. The CDR3 has 17 residues. Trimming removed 2 bases from V and 0 bases from J, with 16 bases in between. CDR3 nucleotide sequence: TGTGCCAGCTCACCAGCCGGCCCCAGGGGTGTGAACACTGAAGCTTTCTTT. This sequence encodes CASSPAGPRGVNTEAFF.

V and J are TRBV6-5 and TRBJ2-7; D is possibly TRBD1 (5 bases). The length of the CDR3 is 12 residues. V was shortened by 5 bases and J by 4 bases, with 9 bases between the two germline ends. Germline CDR1 reads MNHEY; CDR2 reads SVGAGI. The CDR3 loop reads CASSKQGYEQYF. DNA for the CDR3: TGTGCCAGCAGTAAGCAGGGATACGAGCAGTACTTC.

The rearrangement uses TRBV7-8 and TRBJ1-5; no clear D gene. The CDR3 loop spans 16 amino acids. V was shortened by 1 base and J by 2 bases, with 12 bases between the two germline ends. CDR1 is SGHVS, CDR2 FQNEAQ, per germline. The CDR3 loop reads CASSLGSGRGNQPQHF. For the CDR3, the DNA is TGTGCCAGCAGCTTAGGGTCCGGGAGAGGCAATCAGCCCCAGCATTTT.

The genes are TRBV5-4 and TRBJ1-1; D may be TRBD1 (6 bases). The V end lost 0 bases, the J end lost 0 bases, and 9 bases lay between the germline ends. Germline lookup yields CDR1 SGHNT and CDR2 YYREEE (reference sequence). The CDR3 loop spans 15 amino acids. The CDR3: CASSLVQGLNTEAFF. The CDR3 DNA reads as TGTGCCAGCAGCTTGGTTCAGGGGTTGAACACTGAAGCTTTCTTT.

The J gene is TRBJ2-5, the V gene TRBV10-2, with TRBD2 identical over 10 bases. Unmatched junction bases numbered 4, after V lost 7 bases and J lost 2 bases. Germline CDR1 and CDR2: WSHSY and SAAADI. The CDR3 consists of 14 residues. The CDR3 nucleotides are TGCGCCAGCACCCGGACTAGCGGACAAGAGACCCAGTACTTC. It yields the protein CASTRTSGQETQYF.

The chain employs TRBV4-2 and TRBJ1-1; TRBD1 matches 9 bases. The CDR3 totals 15 residues. Trimming cost V 1 base and J 4 bases; bases outside gene matches: 4. Looked up from germline, CDR1 is LGHNA and CDR2 is YNFKEQ. The CDR3 DNA reads as TGTGCCAGCAGCCAAGTGGGACAGGGAGGCACTGAAGCTTTCTTT. Protein: CASSQVGQGGTEAFF.

The chain uses TRBV7-9 and TRBJ1-6; 7 bases line up with TRBD1. Germline loops: CDR1 SEHNR, CDR2 FQNEAQ (reference sequence). CDR3 length equals 15 residues. V gave up 6 bases and J gave up 7 bases; unmatched junction bases: 9. The CDR3 reads CASSPRQGTNSPLHF. CDR3 bases: TGTGCCAGCAGTCCTAGACAGGGAACGAATTCACCCCTCCACTTT.

This chain links TRBV18 with TRBJ2-1; TRBD2 might be the D (5 bases). The CDR3 is 15 amino acids. V shed 3 bases and J shed 3 bases, with 12 bases lying between them. From germline, CDR1 is KGHSH and CDR2 LQKENI. The CDR3 sequence is CASSPVIGDYNEQFF. CDR3 in DNA: TGTGCCAGCTCACCTGTAATCGGGGACTACAATGAGCAGTTCTTC.

The chain combines TRBV21-1 with TRBJ1-2; no check of the table's D call, TRBD1, against the DNA was made. TRBV21-1 is reported as a pseudogene. The CDR3 extends over 17 amino acids. CDR3 sequence: CASSKTRDRGQGYGYTF. The CDR3 bases are TGTGCCAGCAGCAAAACCAGGGACAGGGGGCAAGGCTATGGCTACACCTTC.

The chain recombines TRBV13 with TRBJ2-1; 7 bases match TRBD1. From germline, CDR1 is PRHDT and CDR2 FYEKMQ (reference sequence). The CDR3 totals 14 residues. After removal of 5 bases from V and 6 bases from J, the junction contained 7 bases not matched to a gene. CDR3 DNA: TGTGCCAGCAGCCCGCTACAGGGGACCAATGAGCAGTTCTTC. Residues: CASSPLQGTNEQFF. Supplemented by reference TRBV13 and TRBJ2-1, the full variable domain reads AAGVIQSPRHLIKEKRETATLKCYPIPRHDTVYWYQQGPGQDPQFLISFYEKMQSDKGSIPDRFSAQQFSDYHSELNMSSLELGDSALYFCASSPLQGTNEQFFGPGTRLTVL.

The V gene is TRBV5-6, the J gene TRBJ1-1, with a weak D call TRBD1 (6 bases). Trimming shortened V by 1 base and J by 3 bases, and 13 bases separated the two germline ends. The germline V gene has CDR1 SGHDT and CDR2 YYEEEE. The CDR3 extends over 15 amino acids. The CDR3 loop is CASSLKQGVHTEAFF. The CDR3 DNA reads as TGTGCCAGCAGCTTGAAACAGGGAGTCCACACTGAAGCTTTCTTT.

The count of this clone is one. The chain has TRBV12-5 and TRBJ2-3, with D maybe TRBD1 (6 bases). The V and J ends lost 2 bases and 3 bases respectively, with 12 bases between them. The CDR3 loop spans 15 amino acids. The germline gives CDR1 LGHNT, CDR2 FRNRAP. The CDR3 is CASGLWGTGTDTQYF. CDR3 bases: TGTGCTAGTGGTTTGTGGGGAACAGGGACAGATACGCAGTATTTT.

The chain employs TRBV3-1 (or the pseudogene TRBV3-2) and TRBJ1-2, with 7 bases that match TRBD1. Germline lookup yields CDR1 LGHDT and CDR2 YNNKEL (reference sequence). The CDR3 consists of 14 residues. V was clipped by 0 bases and J by 3 bases; unmatched bases: 1. The CDR3 here is CASSQDGQDYGYTF. In nucleotides, the CDR3 is TGTGCCAGCAGCCAAGACGGACAGGACTATGGCTACACCTTC.

The chain employs TRBV12-3 or TRBV12-4 and TRBJ1-1; D remains ambiguous. The CDR3 totals 13 residues. V lost 6 bases to trimming and J lost 9 bases, with 17 bases between them. This CDR3 is CASSHPQSAKAFF. CDR3 sequence (DNA): TGTGCCAGCAGCCACCCTCAGTCGGCCAAAGCTTTCTTT.